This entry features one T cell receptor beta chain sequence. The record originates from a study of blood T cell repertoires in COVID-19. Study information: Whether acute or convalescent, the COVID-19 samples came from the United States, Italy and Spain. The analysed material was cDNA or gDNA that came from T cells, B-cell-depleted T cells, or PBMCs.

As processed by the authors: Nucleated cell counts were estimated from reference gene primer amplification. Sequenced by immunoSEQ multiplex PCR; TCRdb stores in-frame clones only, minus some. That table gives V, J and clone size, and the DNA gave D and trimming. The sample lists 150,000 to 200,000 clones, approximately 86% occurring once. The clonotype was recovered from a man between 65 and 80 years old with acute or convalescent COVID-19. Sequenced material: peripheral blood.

CDR3 in amino acids: CASPPERYSNQPQHF. CDR3 DNA: TGTGCCAGCCCCCCGGAGCGTTACAGCAATCAGCCCCAGCATTTT. J is TRBJ1-5 and V is TRBV6-5; D is ambiguous. The CDR3 sequence is 15 residues long. V lost 8 bases to trimming and J lost 1 base, with 15 bases between them. Germline V gene data show CDR1 as MNHEY and CDR2 as SVGAGI.